This TCR beta chain appears in the sequencing data of a study of shared clonotypes between healthy human individuals. Findings and caveats of the study: Memory subsets had estimated richness that was generally smaller than that of naive subsets.

Produced via immunoSEQ multiplex PCR; TCRdb's table is partial and in-frame only. This sample has 2 million to 2.5 million clones, with approximately 95% found just once. This clone was seen a single time. Its cognate antigen is unknown. Every donor, a Caucasian adult, lived in Nashville, Tennessee. V was pared by 1 base and J by 7 bases, with 7 bases between. The germline V gene has CDR1 GTSNPN and CDR2 SVGIG (reference sequence). The CDR3 totals 12 residues. The sequenced sample consisted of naive CD4+ T cells sorted from blood. Subset of the sample: CD45RA+ positively selected. The chain combines TRBV30 with TRBJ1-4; D is uncertain. This receptor was obtained from a man between 18 and 29 years old in good health. In DNA form, the CDR3 reads TGTGCCTGGAGTGCGGGAGTTGAAAAACTGTTTTTT. Translated, it gives CAWSAGVEKLFF. The full variable domain, rest sourced from reference TRBV30 and TRBJ1-4, is SQTIHQWPATLVQPVGSPLSLECTVEGTSNPNLYWYRQAAGRGLQLLFYSVGIGQISSEVPQNLSASRPQDRQFILSSKKLLLSDSGFYLCAWSAGVEKLFFGSGTQLSVL.